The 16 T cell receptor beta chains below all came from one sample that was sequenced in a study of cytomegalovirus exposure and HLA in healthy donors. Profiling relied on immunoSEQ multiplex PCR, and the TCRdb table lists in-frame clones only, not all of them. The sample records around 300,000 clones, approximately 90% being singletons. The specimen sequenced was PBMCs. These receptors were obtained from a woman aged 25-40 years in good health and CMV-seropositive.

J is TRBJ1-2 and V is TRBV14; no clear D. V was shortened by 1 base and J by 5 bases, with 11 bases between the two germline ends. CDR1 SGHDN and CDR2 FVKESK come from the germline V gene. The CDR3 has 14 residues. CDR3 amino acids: CASSQAMGRYGYTF. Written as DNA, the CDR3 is TGTGCCAGCAGCCAAGCGATGGGGAGGTATGGCTACACCTTC. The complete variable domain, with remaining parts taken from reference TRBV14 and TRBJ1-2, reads EAGVTQFPSHSVIEKGQTVTLRCDPISGHDNLYWYRRVMGKEIKFLLHFVKESKQDESGMPNNRFLAERTGGTYSTLKVQPAELEDSGVYFCASSQAMGRYGYTFGSGTRLTVV.

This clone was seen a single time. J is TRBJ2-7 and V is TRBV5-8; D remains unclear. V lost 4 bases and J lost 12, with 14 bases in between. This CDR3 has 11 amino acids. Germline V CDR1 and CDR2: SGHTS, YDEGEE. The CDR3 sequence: CASSTMTQRYF. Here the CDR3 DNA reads TGTGCCAGCAGCACCATGACTCAGCGGTACTTC. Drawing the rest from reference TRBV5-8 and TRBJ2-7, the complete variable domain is EAGVTQSPTHLIKTRGQQATLRCSPISGHTSVYWYQQALGLGLQFLLWYDEGEERNRGNFPPRFSGRQFPNYSSELNVNALELEDSALYLCASSTMTQRYFGPGTRLTVT.

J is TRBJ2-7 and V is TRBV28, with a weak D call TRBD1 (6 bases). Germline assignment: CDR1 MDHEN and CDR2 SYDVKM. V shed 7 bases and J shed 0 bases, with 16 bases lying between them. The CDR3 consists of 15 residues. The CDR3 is CASNGPGTLSYEQYF. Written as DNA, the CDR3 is TGTGCCAGCAACGGACCCGGGACACTCTCCTACGAGCAGTACTTC.

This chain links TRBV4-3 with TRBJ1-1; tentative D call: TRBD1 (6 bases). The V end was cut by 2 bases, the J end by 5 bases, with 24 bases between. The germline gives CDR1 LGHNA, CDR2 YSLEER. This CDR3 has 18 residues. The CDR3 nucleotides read TGCGCCAGCAGCCAATTTCGGGGGCCGGGGCCTCGAGGGACTGAAGCTTTCTTT. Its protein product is CASSQFRGPGPRGTEAFF.

CDR3 protein: CASYGTSGKSQTGELFF. CDR3 DNA sequence: TGCGCCAGCTACGGGACTAGCGGAAAATCTCAAACCGGGGAGCTGTTTTTT. V is TRBV10-2 and J is TRBJ2-2, with 11 bases fitting TRBD2. Losses at the gene ends were 8 bases for V and 5 bases for J; bases not matched to a gene: 13. From germline, CDR1 is WSHSY and CDR2 SAAADI. This CDR3 spans 17 amino acids.

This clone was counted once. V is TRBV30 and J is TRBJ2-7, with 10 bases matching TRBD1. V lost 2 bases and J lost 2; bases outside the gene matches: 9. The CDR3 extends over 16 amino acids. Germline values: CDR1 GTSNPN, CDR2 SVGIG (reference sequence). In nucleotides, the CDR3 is TGTGCCTGGAGTCTTACTACCGGGACAGGGGCCTACGAGCAGTACTTC. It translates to CAWSLTTGTGAYEQYF. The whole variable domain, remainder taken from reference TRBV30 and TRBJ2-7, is SQTIHQWPATLVQPVGSPLSLECTVEGTSNPNLYWYRQAAGRGLQLLFYSVGIGQISSEVPQNLSASRPQDRQFILSSKKLLLSDSGFYLCAWSLTTGTGAYEQYFGPGTRLTVT.

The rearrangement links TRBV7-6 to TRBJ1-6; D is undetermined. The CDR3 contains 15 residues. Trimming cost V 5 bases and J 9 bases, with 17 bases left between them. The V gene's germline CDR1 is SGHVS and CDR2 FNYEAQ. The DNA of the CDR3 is TGTGCCAGCAGCCCCGAAGGGCGGATGGGTTCACCCCTCCACTTT. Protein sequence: CASSPEGRMGSPLHF.

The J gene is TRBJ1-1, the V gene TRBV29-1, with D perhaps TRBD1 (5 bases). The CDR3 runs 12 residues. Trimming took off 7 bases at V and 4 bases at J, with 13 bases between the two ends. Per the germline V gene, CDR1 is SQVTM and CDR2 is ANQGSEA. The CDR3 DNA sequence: TGCAGCGGCCGGGGGGGACGCACTGAAGCTTTCTTT. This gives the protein CSGRGGRTEAFF.

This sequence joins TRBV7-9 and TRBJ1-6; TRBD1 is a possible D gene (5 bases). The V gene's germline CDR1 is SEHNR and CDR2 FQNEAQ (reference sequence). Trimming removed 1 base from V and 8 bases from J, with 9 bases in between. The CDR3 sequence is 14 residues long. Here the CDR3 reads CASSLVQGDSPLHF. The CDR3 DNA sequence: TGTGCCAGCAGCTTAGTTCAGGGTGATTCACCCCTCCACTTT.

In DNA form, the CDR3 reads TGTGCCAGCAGTTTAGAGTCTAGCGGGAGTACCGGGGAGCTGTTTTTT. Its translation is CASSLESSGSTGELFF. The genes are TRBV27 and TRBJ2-2; 10 bases are a match to TRBD2. The V gene end was trimmed by 2 bases and the J gene end by 5 bases; junction bases not matched to a gene: 5. CDR3 length: 16 residues. Germline V lookup: CDR1 MNHEY, CDR2 SMNVEV (reference sequence).

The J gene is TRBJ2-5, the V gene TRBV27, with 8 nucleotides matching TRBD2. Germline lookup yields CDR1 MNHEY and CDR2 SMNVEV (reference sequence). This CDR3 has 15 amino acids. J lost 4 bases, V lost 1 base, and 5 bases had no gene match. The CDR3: CASSLWGGGPETQYF. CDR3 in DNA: TGTGCCAGCAGTTTATGGGGCGGGGGGCCAGAGACCCAGTACTTC.

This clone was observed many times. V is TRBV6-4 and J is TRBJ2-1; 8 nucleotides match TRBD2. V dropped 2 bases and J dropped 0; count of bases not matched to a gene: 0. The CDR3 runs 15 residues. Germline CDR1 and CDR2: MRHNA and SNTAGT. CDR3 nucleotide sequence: TGTGCCAGCAGTGACAGCGGGAGCTCCTACAATGAGCAGTTCTTC. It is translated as CASSDSGSSYNEQFF.

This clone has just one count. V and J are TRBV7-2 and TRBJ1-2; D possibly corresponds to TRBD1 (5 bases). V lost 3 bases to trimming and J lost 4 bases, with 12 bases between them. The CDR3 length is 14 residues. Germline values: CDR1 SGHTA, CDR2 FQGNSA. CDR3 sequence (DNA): TGTGCCAGCAGCTTTTGGGGGAGCTCCTATGGCTACACCTTC. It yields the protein CASSFWGSSYGYTF.

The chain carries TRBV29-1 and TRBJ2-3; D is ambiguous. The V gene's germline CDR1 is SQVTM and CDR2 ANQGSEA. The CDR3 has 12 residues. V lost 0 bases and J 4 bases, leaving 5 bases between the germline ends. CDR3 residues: CSVEEIPDTQYF. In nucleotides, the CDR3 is TGCAGCGTTGAAGAAATACCAGATACGCAGTATTTT.

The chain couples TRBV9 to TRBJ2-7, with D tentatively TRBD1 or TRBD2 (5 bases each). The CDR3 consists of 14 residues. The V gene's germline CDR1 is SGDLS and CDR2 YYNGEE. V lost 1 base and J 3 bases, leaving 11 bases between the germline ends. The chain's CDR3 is CASSVTGAHYEQYF. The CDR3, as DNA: TGTGCCAGCAGCGTAACCGGGGCCCACTACGAGCAGTACTTC.

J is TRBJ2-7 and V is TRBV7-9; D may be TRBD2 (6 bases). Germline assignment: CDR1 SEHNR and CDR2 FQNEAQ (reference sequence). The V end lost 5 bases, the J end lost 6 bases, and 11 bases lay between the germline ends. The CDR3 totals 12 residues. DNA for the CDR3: TGTGCCAGCAGCCCCCCCGGGAGCGAGCAGTACTTC. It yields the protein CASSPPGSEQYF.